These T cell receptor beta chains were read from a single sample in a study of technical replicates of blood from a handful of donors. The protocol was immunoSEQ multiplex PCR, while the TCRdb copy is restricted to in-frame clones and leaves out a portion. The sample holds approximately 64,000 clones, around 88% seen once. The sequenced sample consisted of PBMCs. These receptors were collected from a human donor in good health. Some clones in this sample may be carry-over from other donors' samples. Both conserved end residues are trimmed from each CDR3. Each record gives: V gene, J gene, CDR3 protein.

v_gene: TRBV30
j_gene: TRBJ2-7
CDR3aa: AWRATTGGLYEQY

v_gene: TRBV7-2
j_gene: TRBJ1-1
CDR3aa: ASSLVAGLNTEAF

v_gene: TRBV7-6
j_gene: TRBJ1-1
CDR3aa: ASKPTRKLEAF

v_gene: TRBV4-3
j_gene: TRBJ2-1
CDR3aa: ASSQDFWLAGGGLYNEQF

v_gene: TRBV29-1
j_gene: TRBJ1-2
CDR3aa: SVVQGSYGYT

v_gene: TRBV5-6
j_gene: TRBJ2-1
CDR3aa: ASSFGGGYRYNEQF

v_gene: TRBV5-4
j_gene: TRBJ2-7
CDR3aa: ASSLALDTYEQY

v_gene: TRBV5-4
j_gene: TRBJ1-1
CDR3aa: ASSWGGGTEAF

v_gene: TRBV6-5
j_gene: TRBJ1-2
CDR3aa: ASSPDWNYGYT

v_gene: TRBV4-3
j_gene: TRBJ2-1
CDR3aa: ASSLGLAGGYTYNEQF

v_gene: TRBV10-3
j_gene: TRBJ1-6
CDR3aa: AITEDRTNSPLH

v_gene: TRBV9
j_gene: TRBJ1-4
CDR3aa: ASSVGQAFGWEKLF

v_gene: TRBV19
j_gene: TRBJ1-1
CDR3aa: ASGHRGVTNTEAF

v_gene: TRBV10-3
j_gene: TRBJ1-1
CDR3aa: AISDDRLTEAF

v_gene: TRBV9
j_gene: TRBJ2-5
CDR3aa: ASTRQGFGETQY

v_gene: TRBV9
j_gene: TRBJ1-1
CDR3aa: ASSVRTGGTEAF

v_gene: TRBV5-6
j_gene: TRBJ2-3
CDR3aa: ASSRGATADTQY

v_gene: TRBV6-5
j_gene: TRBJ1-6
CDR3aa: ASRPGQGVSPLH

v_gene: TRBV7-2
j_gene: TRBJ2-7
CDR3aa: ASSLARAHEQY

v_gene: TRBV15
j_gene: TRBJ1-2
CDR3aa: ATGPGTGTGYT

v_gene: TRBV19
j_gene: TRBJ2-3
CDR3aa: ASNEGQGGPDTQY

v_gene: TRBV2
j_gene: TRBJ2-7
CDR3aa: ASSDIVASGSYEQY

v_gene: TRBV5-6
j_gene: TRBJ1-2
CDR3aa: ASSLGPGQPKT

v_gene: TRBV7-9
j_gene: TRBJ2-6
CDR3aa: ASSHLGLRKSSGANVLT

v_gene: TRBV6-6
j_gene: TRBJ2-5
CDR3aa: ASSQGLAGKETQY

v_gene: TRBV5-4
j_gene: TRBJ1-2
CDR3aa: ASSRSTGGNYGYT

v_gene: TRBV5-5
j_gene: TRBJ1-5
CDR3aa: ASSSDRGRGQPQH

v_gene: TRBV7-9
j_gene: TRBJ2-5
CDR3aa: ASSFVASETQY

v_gene: TRBV2
j_gene: TRBJ2-2
CDR3aa: ASRTGIAGELF

v_gene: TRBV9
j_gene: TRBJ2-5
CDR3aa: ASSVAGGAIVETQY

v_gene: TRBV6-5
j_gene: TRBJ2-3
CDR3aa: ASSLLAGSPDTQY

v_gene: TRBV6-4
j_gene: TRBJ2-3
CDR3aa: ASSDSLGAVDTQY

v_gene: TRBV19
j_gene: TRBJ1-5
CDR3aa: ASSPTGNQPQH

v_gene: TRBV5-1
j_gene: TRBJ2-2
CDR3aa: ASSMPSGGATYTGELF

v_gene: TRBV18
j_gene: TRBJ2-1
CDR3aa: ASSPGTARDEQF

v_gene: TRBV5-1
j_gene: TRBJ2-7
CDR3aa: ASSPGTSGGTYEQY

v_gene: TRBV27
j_gene: TRBJ2-3
CDR3aa: ASSLSSGVTDTQY

v_gene: TRBV7-6
j_gene: TRBJ1-1
CDR3aa: ASSRTAEQNTEAF

v_gene: TRBV6-5
j_gene: TRBJ2-5
CDR3aa: ASSYSNLFEETQY

v_gene: TRBV29-1
j_gene: TRBJ1-2
CDR3aa: SVDREDHGYT

v_gene: TRBV18
j_gene: TRBJ1-2
CDR3aa: ASSPRDSQRENGYT

v_gene: TRBV29-1
j_gene: TRBJ1-5
CDR3aa: SVGQGAGQPQH

v_gene: TRBV13
j_gene: TRBJ1-2
CDR3aa: ASSLGSVRGGNGYT

v_gene: TRBV9
j_gene: TRBJ1-2
CDR3aa: ASSVQGTGNYGYT

v_gene: TRBV11-2
j_gene: TRBJ2-7
CDR3aa: ASTSDRVISEQY

v_gene: TRBV7-9
j_gene: TRBJ1-1
CDR3aa: ASHREGGAF